The 30 T cell receptor beta chains below come from one sample, sequenced in a study of spatial heterogeneity in lung cancer (dated by TCRdb to about 2019). On the study overall, not on this receptor specifically: The tumor nonsynonymous mutation count correlated with the number of expanded intratumoral alpha and beta TCRs.

Library prep was done by 5' RACE. The data were produced on a NextSeq 500. The raw public reads went through TCRdb reprocessing: fastp at Q25, MiXCR clone calling, in-frame beta chains kept. Here each entry gathers all rows of one CDR3 protein and keeps the most common genes and DNA. This sample has fewer than 11,000 distinct CDR3 sequences in its table, and around 12% of those were observed once. More than 9% of the sample is held by the ten biggest clonotypes. Per the publication, the time point label means: sample taken at primary tumor resection. No antigen is known for these receptors. The specimen was lung tumor tissue, collected at surgery. The source is a male donor with early-stage non-small cell lung cancer.

This clonotype was counted ten times or more. Since the library was made to target alpha chains, this beta chain is a stray read and its abundance is not meaningful. The gene calls are TRBV4-2 and TRBJ1-3; D unresolved. V lost 0 bases and J 0 bases, leaving 9 bases between the germline ends. Germline CDR1 is LGHNA and CDR2 is YNFKEQ. The length of the CDR3 is 16 residues. The CDR3 sequence: CASSQDAEGSGNTIYF. The CDR3 nucleotides read TGTGCCAGCAGCCAAGATGCAGAAGGCTCTGGAAACACCATATATTTT.

This clonotype was counted a few times. As an off-target read in a library built for alpha chains, this beta chain has a frequency of little significance. The chain couples TRBV28 to TRBJ2-7; D gene unclear. The germline gives CDR1 MDHEN, CDR2 SYDVKM. The V end was cut by 5 bases, the J end by 5 bases, with 7 bases between. There are 11 residues in the CDR3. CDR3 sequence reads: CASSPLHEQYF. CDR3 DNA: TGTGCCAGCAGTCCCCTCCACGAGCAGTACTTC.

In its sample, this clonotype ranks as medium-sized. This beta chain represents an off-target read in a library built for alpha chains; its size is of limited meaning. The genes are TRBV7-9 and TRBJ1-5, with D unclear. The CDR3 extends over 12 amino acids. V lost 4 bases and J 7 bases, leaving 8 bases between the germline ends. Per germline, CDR1 SEHNR and CDR2 FQNEAQ (reference sequence). The CDR3 sequence is CASSYPSQPQHF. DNA for the CDR3: TGTGCCAGCAGCTACCCCTCCCAGCCCCAGCATTTT.

This clonotype was seen at least ten times. The size of this beta chain means little, since it is a stray read in a library made for alpha chains. The chain uses TRBV12-3 or TRBV12-4 and TRBJ1-2, with D tentatively TRBD1 (5 bases). V lost 4 bases to trimming and J lost 3 bases, with 9 bases between them. The CDR3 length is 13 residues. The CDR3 nucleotides read TGTGCCAGCAGTTCGACAGTTGACTATGGCTACACCTTC. It translates to CASSSTVDYGYTF.

By sample share, this clonotype is medium-sized. This beta chain is off target for a library built for alpha chains, so its abundance means little. The chain links TRBV29-1 to TRBJ2-3; perhaps D is TRBD1 or TRBD2 (5 bases each). The CDR3 is made up of 15 amino acids. Germline values: CDR1 SQVTM, CDR2 ANQGSEA. V shed 5 bases and J shed 5 bases, with 20 bases lying between them. CDR3 protein: CSVKGKRGIGDTQYF. CDR3 in DNA: TGCAGCGTTAAAGGAAAGAGGGGAATTGGAGATACGCAGTATTTT.

This clonotype was counted ten times or more. Found in a library prepared for alpha chains, this beta chain is an off-target read, and its abundance has little meaning. The V gene is TRBV28, the J gene TRBJ1-2; the D is unclear. V gave up 3 bases and J gave up 8 bases, with 25 bases separating them. Germline V gene data show CDR1 as MDHEN and CDR2 as SYDVKM. The CDR3 has 17 residues. This CDR3 is CASSFSTYYQDSKGYTF. CDR3 coding DNA: TGTGCCAGCAGTTTCTCTACTTACTATCAGGACTCCAAAGGCTACACCTTC.

As for this clonotype: Because this beta chain is a stray read in a library intended to capture alpha chains, its abundance should not be given much weight. The rearrangement joins TRBV29-1 to TRBJ2-7; 12 bases agree with TRBD1. The CDR3 spans 13 residues. Per germline, CDR1 SQVTM and CDR2 ANQGSEA. The V gene end was trimmed by 6 bases and the J gene end by 7 bases; junction bases not matched to a gene: 7. This chain's CDR3 is CSVKGQGAFEQYF. Here the CDR3 DNA reads TGCAGCGTCAAGGGACAGGGGGCCTTTGAGCAGTACTTC.

About this clonotype: Found in a library prepared for alpha chains, this beta chain is an off-target read, and its abundance has little meaning. The CDR3 loop is CASSVERSSYNEQFF. The CDR3 region has the DNA TGCGCCAGCAGCGTCGAGCGGAGCTCCTACAATGAGCAGTTCTTC. V and J are TRBV5-1 and TRBJ2-1, with D maybe TRBD2 (5 bases). CDR3 length: 15 amino acids. CDR1 SGHRS and CDR2 YFSETQ come from the germline V gene. V lost 4 bases, J lost 0 bases, and 11 bases lay in between.

Details on this clonotype: This beta chain slipped into a library made for alpha chains as a stray read, so its size is not meaningful. The gene calls are TRBV5-6 and TRBJ1-5; D not resolved. The CDR3 runs to 16 residues. V lost 4 bases, J lost 1 base, and 15 bases lay in between. Germline loops: CDR1 SGHDT, CDR2 YYEEEE. The CDR3 coding sequence is TGTGCCAGCAGCCCCTTAAGGGCGGGGAGCAATCAGCCCCAGCATTTT. It translates to CASSPLRAGSNQPQHF.

In the case of this clonotype: Since the library was made to target alpha chains, this beta chain is a stray read and its abundance is not meaningful. The CDR3 region is CASSNTGRGNTIYF. DNA of the CDR3: TGTGCCAGCAGCAACACCGGACGGGGAAACACCATATATTTT. The genes are TRBV4-2 and TRBJ1-3, with D unclear. Trimming took 5 bases from V and 4 from J, leaving 12 bases between them. This CDR3 comprises 14 residues. Germline V gene data show CDR1 as LGHNA and CDR2 as YNFKEQ.

With respect to this clonotype: This beta chain is a stray read from a library made for alpha chains; its abundance is not meaningful. J is TRBJ1-5 and V is TRBV12-3 or TRBV12-4; no reliable D call. Trimming cost V 3 bases and J 0 bases, with 6 bases left between them. CDR3 size: 14 residues. The CDR3 loop is CASSLYGSNQPQHF. The CDR3 DNA is TGTGCCAGCAGTTTGTATGGTAGCAATCAGCCCCAGCATTTT.

This clonotype was detected many times. This beta chain appears as a stray read in a library generated for alpha chains; its size is not informative. The chain carries TRBV7-2 and TRBJ1-6; D not certain. This CDR3 spans 12 amino acids. V shed 3 bases and J shed 9 bases, with 6 bases lying between them. Germline CDR1 is SGHTA and CDR2 is FQGNSA. The CDR3 nucleotides read TGTGCCAGCAGCTTCGACATTTCACCCCTCCACTTT. This encodes CASSFDISPLHF.

This clonotype is labeled as medium-sized. This beta chain is a stray read from a library made for alpha chains; its abundance is not meaningful. The rearrangement links TRBV12-3 or TRBV12-4 to TRBJ1-6, with D possibly TRBD1 on 5 matching bases. CDR3 size: 14 residues. V gave up 6 bases and J gave up 5 bases, with 11 bases separating them. The CDR3, as DNA: TGTGCCAGCAGGTCCGGGACGAATAATTCACCCCTCCACTTT. Protein product: CASRSGTNNSPLHF.

There are many counts of this clonotype. This beta chain represents an off-target read in a library built for alpha chains; its size is of limited meaning. The gene calls are TRBV10-2 and TRBJ2-1; possible D gene TRBD2, 5 bases. V shed 4 bases and J shed 0 bases, with 10 bases lying between them. CDR3 size: 15 residues. Germline V gene lookup returns CDR1 WSHSY and CDR2 SAAADI. The CDR3 region is CASSGSGSSYNEQFF. DNA for the CDR3: TGCGCCAGCAGTGGGAGCGGCAGCTCCTACAATGAGCAGTTCTTC.

The table lists this clonotype with many counts. A library prepared for alpha chains yielded this beta chain as an off-target read; its size is of little meaning. V gene TRBV6-6 combines with J gene TRBJ1-5; the D gene is possibly TRBD1 (5 bases). From germline, CDR1 is MNHNY and CDR2 SVGAGI (reference sequence). The CDR3 spans 13 residues. The germline V and J ends were trimmed by 11 bases and 2 bases, with 13 bases remaining between them. CDR3 bases: TGTGCCGCCGCCTTGGGGGGCAATCAGCCCCAGCATTTT. It yields the protein CAAALGGNQPQHF.

This clonotype showed up many times. This beta chain is a stray read from a library made for alpha chains; its abundance is not meaningful. This sequence joins TRBV12-3 or TRBV12-4 and TRBJ1-1; 8 bases agree with TRBD1. J was trimmed by 2 bases and V by 6 bases; bases with no gene match: 5. The CDR3 extends over 14 amino acids. The CDR3, as DNA: TGTGCCAGCAGGGGGACAGGCACCAACACTGAAGCTTTCTTT. Its translation is CASRGTGTNTEAFF.

As for this clonotype: The size of this beta chain means little, since it is a stray read in a library made for alpha chains. The V gene is TRBV29-1, the J gene TRBJ2-1, with D perhaps given as TRBD1 or TRBD2 (6 bases each). Germline assignment: CDR1 SQVTM and CDR2 ANQGSEA. Deletions cut 4 bases from V and 6 bases from J, with 13 bases between. The CDR3 extends over 13 amino acids. CDR3 sequence: CSVGREGGNEQFF. The CDR3 coding sequence is TGCAGCGTTGGGCGGGAAGGGGGCAATGAGCAGTTCTTC.

The sample holds many counts of this clonotype. This beta chain represents an off-target read in a library built for alpha chains; its size is of limited meaning. The rearrangement links TRBV5-1 to TRBJ2-1; TRBD2 matches at 11 bases. The V gene end was trimmed by 2 bases and the J gene end by 7 bases; junction bases not matched to a gene: 2. Germline V CDR1 and CDR2: SGHRS, YFSETQ. The CDR3 is 14 amino acids. The CDR3 nucleotides read TGCGCCAGCAGCTTACTAGCGGGGGAGAATGAGCAGTTCTTC. It is translated as CASSLLAGENEQFF.

This clonotype was seen repeatedly, ten times or more. This beta chain is a stray sequence in a library constructed for alpha chains; its clone size is not meaningful. The chain combines TRBV9 with TRBJ2-7, with 8 bases fitting TRBD2. This CDR3 region has 15 residues. Germline V gene lookup returns CDR1 SGDLS and CDR2 YYNGEE. Trimming took 3 bases from V and 4 from J; bases not matched to a gene: 9. The CDR3 nucleotides are TGTGCCAGCAGCGCCGGGGCCGGACTAGCTTACGAGCAGTACTTC. Protein: CASSAGAGLAYEQYF.

There are many counts of this clonotype. Within a library made for alpha chains, this beta chain is off target, and its count is uninformative. The chain uses TRBV29-1 and TRBJ2-5; D remains ambiguous. Deletions cut 4 bases from V and 1 base from J, with 10 bases between. Germline assignment: CDR1 SQVTM and CDR2 ANQGSEA. The CDR3 has 13 amino acids. The CDR3, as DNA: TGCAGCGTTGCACAGAACCCCCAAGAGACCCAGTACTTC. It is translated as CSVAQNPQETQYF.

In regard to this clonotype: The library was designed around alpha chains, so this beta chain is a stray read whose abundance carries little weight. The V gene is TRBV27, the J gene TRBJ1-2; D unclear. The germline CDR1 and CDR2 sequences are MNHEY and SMNVEV (reference sequence). V gave up 2 bases and J gave up 4 bases, with 8 bases separating them. This CDR3 spans 13 amino acids. The CDR3 nucleotides are TGTGCCAGCAGTTTAACTATCAGCTATGGCTACACCTTC. Its protein is CASSLTISYGYTF.

This clonotype is categorized as medium-sized (0.01 to 0.1%). Since it is a stray read in a library aimed at alpha chains, this beta chain has a size that is not meaningful. V and J are TRBV5-5 and TRBJ1-2; a weak D match, TRBD1 (5 bases). CDR3 length: 14 residues. Germline CDR1 SGHKS, CDR2 YYEKEE (reference sequence). V was pared by 2 bases and J by 2 bases, with 10 bases between. This CDR3 reads CASSFGGTNYGYTF. DNA of the CDR3: TGTGCCAGCAGCTTTGGGGGTACCAACTATGGCTACACCTTC.

This clonotype was seen at least ten times. This beta chain came through as a stray read in a library set up for alpha chains, and its size says little. The chain recombines TRBV2 with TRBJ2-7, with unresolved D. Germline V gene lookup returns CDR1 SNHLY and CDR2 FYNNEI. Trimming removed 7 bases at V and 7 bases at J, with 8 bases between. The CDR3 spans 10 residues. CDR3 sequence reads: CASNSGEQYF. Here the CDR3 DNA reads TGTGCCAGCAACTCTGGGGAGCAGTACTTC.

This clonotype was picked up many times. The size of this beta chain means little, since it is a stray read in a library made for alpha chains. CDR3 coding DNA: TGCGCCAGCAGCTTGGATAGTGGGGGAGATACGCAGTATTTT. This encodes CASSLDSGGDTQYF. The chain recombines TRBV5-1 with TRBJ2-3; possibly TRBD1 or TRBD2 for D (5 bases each). Per the germline V gene, CDR1 is SGHRS and CDR2 is YFSETQ. There are 14 residues in the CDR3. Trimming removed 0 bases at V and 5 bases at J, with 10 bases between.

The table lists this clonotype with many counts. In a library made to pick up alpha chains, this beta chain is a stray read with a size that means little. The chain links TRBV11-3 to TRBJ1-1; 8 bases are shared with TRBD1. CDR3 size: 15 residues. Losses at the gene ends were 5 bases for V and 4 bases for J; bases not matched to a gene: 9. CDR1 and CDR2 (germline): SGHNT, YENEEA. CDR3 in DNA: TGTGCCAGCAGCACCGAGACAGGGGCGAGCACTGAAGCTTTCTTT. It specifies CASSTETGASTEAFF.

Note on this clonotype: As an off-target read in a library built for alpha chains, this beta chain has a frequency of little significance. The chain is built from TRBV10-3 and TRBJ1-5; D is ambiguous. Germline lookup yields CDR1 ENHRY and CDR2 SYGVKD. This CDR3 contains 13 residues. The V end lost 4 bases, the J end lost 0 bases, and 4 bases lay between the germline ends. The CDR3 DNA is TGTGCCATCAGTGGAAATAGCAATCAGCCCCAGCATTTT. It codes for CAISGNSNQPQHF.

This clonotype has ten or more counts. Found in a library prepared for alpha chains, this beta chain is an off-target read, and its abundance has little meaning. This chain joins TRBV27 and TRBJ2-7; TRBD2 aligns across 11 bases. V gave up 3 bases and J gave up 2 bases; unmatched junction bases: 0. The germline V gene has CDR1 MNHEY and CDR2 SMNVEV (reference sequence). The CDR3 contains 14 residues. The CDR3 bases are TGTGCCAGCAGTTTTAGCGGGAGGGCCTACGAGCAGTACTTC. Its translation: CASSFSGRAYEQYF.

This clonotype is medium-sized by share. This beta chain slipped into a library made for alpha chains as a stray read, so its size is not meaningful. This chain connects TRBV12-3 or TRBV12-4 to TRBJ2-7, with TRBD2 identical over 9 bases. Germline trimming cut 5 bases from V and 4 bases from J; bases unmatched to any gene: 6. There are 14 residues in the CDR3. CDR3: CASSAGTSRYEQYF. DNA of the CDR3: TGTGCCAGCAGTGCCGGGACTAGCAGGTACGAGCAGTACTTC.

This clonotype has ten or more counts. This beta chain came through as a stray read in a library set up for alpha chains, and its size says little. The chain has TRBV29-1 and TRBJ2-1; TRBD2 agrees at 9 bases. The CDR3 contains 16 residues. V was clipped by 6 bases and J by 6 bases; unmatched bases: 15. Germline V gives CDR1 SQVTM, CDR2 ANQGSEA. Here the CDR3 DNA reads TGCAGCGTCGGCCCTGAGAGCGGGAGGCTCGGCAATGAGCAGTTCTTC. It codes for CSVGPESGRLGNEQFF.

In this sample, this clonotype turned up many times. This beta chain represents an off-target read in a library built for alpha chains; its size is of limited meaning. J is TRBJ1-2 and V is TRBV28; TRBD1 matches 7 bases. The CDR3 has 14 residues. The germline CDR1 and CDR2 sequences are MDHEN and SYDVKM. V lost 2 bases and J lost 5; bases outside the gene matches: 5. The CDR3 protein is CASSLGGGAYGYTF. CDR3 DNA sequence: TGTGCCAGCAGTTTAGGAGGGGGCGCATATGGCTACACCTTC.